This is a list of T cell receptor beta chains from one sample in a study of Ad26.COV2.S vaccination and SARS-CoV-2 variants. Sequencing was performed with immunoSEQ multiplex PCR; in TCRdb, only in-frame clones are kept and a portion is missing. The sample contains about 680,000 clones, about 89% of which appear only once. Source: peripheral blood, taken in a trial of Ad26.COV2.S vaccine versus placebo. Receptor source: a person aged 18 to 59 who received the Ad26.COV2.S COVID-19 vaccine or a placebo. Both conserved end residues are part of each CDR3. A D gene is named only where the DNA matches it firmly. Expanded clones are given a class, and other clones once, few, many or no size at all.

>TRBJ1-5|-|TRBV3-1/TRBV3-2|TRBD1
CASSLTGTGQPQHF
TGTGCCAGCAGCCTCACAGGGACAGGGCAGCCCCAGCATTTT
>TRBJ1-5|-|TRBV7-9|-
CASTRGSGSNQPQHF
TGTGCCAGCACCCGGGGTTCGGGTAGCAATCAGCCCCAGCATTTT
>TRBJ2-5|-|TRBV29-1|-
CSGRASETQYF
TGCAGCGGGAGGGCCAGTGAGACCCAGTACTTC
>TRBJ2-7|-|TRBV19|TRBD1
CASRQGREQYF
TGTGCCAGCAGACAGGGGAGAGAGCAGTACTTC
>TRBJ2-6|-|TRBV29-1|-
CSVVGLGANVLTF
TGCAGCGTTGTAGGGCTCGGGGCCAACGTCCTGACTTTC
>TRBJ2-5|-|TRBV9|-
CASSGLTHKETQYF
TGTGCCAGCAGCGGACTGACCCACAAGGAGACCCAGTACTTC
>TRBJ1-2|-|TRBV27|-
CASSLSAPRILGGGSPNYGYTF
TGTGCCAGCAGTTTATCGGCCCCGCGGATTCTGGGGGGCGGGTCCCCTAACTATGGCTACACCTTC
>TRBJ2-1|-|TRBV4-2|TRBD1
CASSPDRVLEQFF
TGTGCCAGCAGCCCAGACAGGGTACTTGAGCAGTTCTTC
>TRBJ2-7|-|TRBV9|TRBD2
CASSETGTSGTEQYF
TGTGCCAGCAGCGAGACCGGGACTAGCGGGACCGAGCAGTACTTC
>TRBJ1-6|-|TRBV4-2|-
CASSQVGGWDSPLHF
TGTGCCAGCAGCCAAGTGGGGGGCTGGGATTCACCCCTCCACTTT
>TRBJ1-2|-|TRBV30|TRBD1
CAWGDSLYGYTF
TGTGCCTGGGGGGACAGCTTATATGGCTACACCTTC
>TRBJ2-2|once|TRBV24-1|TRBD1
CATSDDRGLNTGELFF
TGTGCCACCAGTGACGACAGGGGGCTCAACACCGGGGAGCTGTTTTTT
>TRBJ2-2|few|TRBV9|-
CASSPRLNTGELFF
TGTGCCAGCAGCCCCAGACTCAACACCGGGGAGCTGTTTTTT
>TRBJ1-1|few|TRBV5-1|-
CASSLLNTEAFF
TGCGCCAGCAGCTTGCTGAACACTGAAGCTTTCTTT
>TRBJ2-7|-|TRBV6-6|TRBD2
CASRRLAGTYEQYF
TGTGCCAGCAGGCGACTAGCGGGTACCTACGAGCAGTACTTC
>TRBJ2-6|-|TRBV11-2|-
CASSAQGAPGANVLTF
TGTGCCAGCAGCGCGCAGGGAGCTCCTGGGGCCAACGTCCTGACTTTC
>TRBJ1-1|-|TRBV27|-
CASSLSPRSEAFF
TGTGCCAGCAGTTTATCTCCCAGGAGCGAAGCTTTCTTT
>TRBJ1-6|-|TRBV6-5|TRBD1
CASSYSGTANSPLHF
TGTGCCAGCAGTTACTCGGGGACAGCGAATTCACCCCTCCACTTT
>TRBJ2-3|once|TRBV7-3|TRBD2
CASSTRGRGTGTDTQYF
TGTGCCAGCAGCACCCGTGGGCGGGGGACCGGCACAGATACGCAGTATTTT